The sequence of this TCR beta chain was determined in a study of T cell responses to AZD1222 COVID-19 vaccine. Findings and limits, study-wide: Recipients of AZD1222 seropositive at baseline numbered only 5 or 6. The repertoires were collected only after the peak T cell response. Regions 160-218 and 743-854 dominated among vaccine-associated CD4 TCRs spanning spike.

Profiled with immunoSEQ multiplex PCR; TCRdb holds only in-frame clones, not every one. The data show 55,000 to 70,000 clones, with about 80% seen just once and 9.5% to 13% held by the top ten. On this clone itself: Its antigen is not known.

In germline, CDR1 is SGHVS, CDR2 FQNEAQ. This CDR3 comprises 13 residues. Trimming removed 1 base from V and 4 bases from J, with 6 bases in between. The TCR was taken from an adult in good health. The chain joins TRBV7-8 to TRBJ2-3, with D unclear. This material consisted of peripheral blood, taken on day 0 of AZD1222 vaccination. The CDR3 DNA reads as TGTGCCAGCAGCTTAGATCTCTCAGATACGCAGTATTTT. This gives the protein CASSLDLSDTQYF.